This is a list of T cell receptor beta chains from one sample in a study of T-cell reconstitution after alpha-beta-depleted transplantation in children. TCRdb recomputed calls from the PCR reads with MiXCR, one row per CDR3 protein. The table has about 980,000 distinct CDR3 sequences, roughly 29% seen once; the top ten hold more than 25%. This sample comprised PBMCs, mostly from graft donor cells, obtained 360 days after TCRalphabeta/CD19-depleted stem cell transplant. These receptors all stem from a boy in the first two years of life who had a stem cell transplant for SCID, so the T cells may come from the graft donor. CDR3s include the opening cysteine and the closing phenylalanine or tryptophan. A D gene is named only where the DNA matches it firmly. Size is omitted from some rows. Given values are once, few, many or a class for expanded clones.

D gene	V gene	J gene	clone size	CDR3 protein	CDR3 DNA
NA	TRBV18	TRBJ1-2	NA	CASSPSNVASNYGYTF	TGTGCCAGCTCACCTTCAAACGTGGCCTCTAACTATGGCTACACCTTC
NA	TRBV20-1	TRBJ2-2	NA	CSAGLEGNTGELFF	TGCAGTGCAGGGCTTGAGGGGAACACCGGGGAGCTGTTTTTT
NA	TRBV25-1	TRBJ2-2	few	CASSDLRNTGELFF	TGTGCCAGCAGTGATCTCAGAAACACCGGGGAGCTGTTTTTT
NA	TRBV20-1	TRBJ1-1	few	CSARLIGVLMNTEAFF	TGCAGTGCTAGGTTGATTGGGGTCCTCATGAACACTGAAGCTTTCTTT
NA	TRBV12-3/TRBV12-4	TRBJ1-5	NA	CASSFHRADQPQHF	TGTGCCAGCAGTTTTCACAGGGCCGATCAGCCCCAGCATTTT
NA	TRBV21-1	TRBJ2-3	many	CASSPMGQASTDTQYF	TGTGCCAGCAGCCCCATGGGACAGGCTAGCACAGATACGCAGTATTTT
TRBD2	TRBV4-2	TRBJ2-1	NA	CASSQDRGTSGYNEQFF	TGTGCCAGCAGCCAAGATCGAGGGACTAGCGGCTACAATGAGCAGTTCTTC
NA	TRBV28	TRBJ1-3	few	CASYANTGNTIYF	TGTGCCAGCTATGCTAATACTGGAAACACCATATATTTT
NA	TRBV6-5	TRBJ1-1	few	CASSYRGIAEAFF	TGTGCCAGCAGTTATCGGGGGATCGCTGAAGCTTTCTTT
NA	TRBV12-3/TRBV12-4	TRBJ1-1	few	CASSPQSGHTEAFF	TGTGCCAGCAGTCCTCAGTCGGGACACACTGAAGCTTTCTTT
TRBD1	TRBV15	TRBJ1-4	NA	CATSRDRGREKLFF	TGTGCCACCAGTAGGGACAGGGGGCGTGAAAAACTGTTTTTT
NA	TRBV29-1	TRBJ2-1	NA	CSVARGVTANNEQFF	TGCAGCGTCGCAAGGGGGGTGACAGCAAACAATGAGCAGTTCTTC
NA	TRBV7-8	TRBJ2-5	NA	CASSQGQTYQETQYF	TGTGCCAGCAGCCAAGGGCAAACCTATCAAGAGACCCAGTACTTC
TRBD2	TRBV28	TRBJ2-7	NA	CASSPRPGGYEQYF	TGTGCCAGCAGCCCCCGCCCGGGGGGGTACGAGCAGTACTTC
TRBD1	TRBV4-2	TRBJ2-7	NA	CASSQESRTGYNEQYF	TGTGCCAGCAGCCAAGAGTCGAGGACAGGGTATAACGAGCAGTACTTC
NA	TRBV19	TRBJ1-5	NA	CASSNVGRINQPQHF	TGTGCCAGTAGCAACGTGGGACGGATCAATCAGCCCCAGCATTTT
NA	TRBV12-3/TRBV12-4	TRBJ2-2	few	CASSLKTPNTGELFF	TGTGCCAGCAGTTTAAAGACACCCAACACCGGGGAGCTGTTTTTT
TRBD2	TRBV4-1	TRBJ2-1	few	CASSQDPGLAGVSYNEQFF	TGCGCCAGCAGCCAAGACCCGGGACTAGCGGGGGTGTCCTACAATGAGCAGTTCTTC
NA	TRBV24-1	TRBJ1-3	NA	CATSPSTEPSSGNTIYF	TGTGCCACCAGTCCTTCTACGGAACCCAGCTCTGGAAACACCATATATTTT